Presented here are 28 T cell receptor beta chains from one specimen sequenced in a study of regulatory T cells in long-lasting Graves disease. iRepertoire HTBI primers and Arm-PCR of CDR3 regions built TCR beta libraries. TCRdb re-analysed the multiplex PCR reads in MiXCR, keeping a single row per CDR3 protein. The sample contains a few hundred thousand distinct CDR3 sequences, about 23% of which appear only once. The time point was: persistent/refractory GD, antithyroid drugs over 5 years with positive TRAb. RNA isolated from PBMCs was used to make the TCR library. Source: peripheral blood mononuclear cells (PBMCs), taken when the disease was refractory, from a patient treated with antithyroid drugs. The receptors come from a woman in her thirties or forties with Graves disease.

This clonotype was seen more than once but under ten times. V is TRBV5-1 and J is TRBJ2-6; unclear D gene. This CDR3 is built from 14 residues. CDR1 SGHRS and CDR2 YFSETQ come from the germline V gene. V was clipped by 4 bases and J by 0 bases, with 5 bases between them. The CDR3 is CASSVFSGANVLTF. CDR3 nucleotide sequence: TGCGCCAGCAGCGTATTCTCTGGGGCCAACGTCCTGACTTTC. The full variable domain, in which reference TRBV5-1 and TRBJ2-6 provide the parts outside the CDR3, is KAGVTQTPRYLIKTRGQQVTLSCSPISGHRSVSWYQQTPGQGLQFLFEYFSETQRNKGNFPGRFSGRQFSNSRSEMNVSTLELGDSALYLCASSVFSGANVLTFGAGSRLTVL.

This clonotype was seen a single time. The chain links TRBV27 to TRBJ2-1; maybe TRBD2 (5 bases). V gave up 7 bases and J gave up 7 bases, with 14 bases separating them. This CDR3 is 13 amino acids long. The germline gives CDR1 MNHEY, CDR2 SMNVEV (reference sequence). The CDR3 nucleotides read TGTGCCAGCACCGTCGGGAATAGTAATGAGCAGTTCTTC. Protein sequence: CASTVGNSNEQFF.

This clonotype was seen more than once but under ten times. This chain joins TRBV6-1 and TRBJ2-2; 8 bases fit TRBD2. From germline, CDR1 is MNHNS and CDR2 SASEGT. With 6 bases clipped from V and 4 bases from J, the junction kept 4 bases outside the gene matches. The CDR3 runs 14 residues. CDR3 in DNA: TGTGCCAGCAGACCGACTAGCGTCACCGGGGAGCTGTTTTTT. It specifies CASRPTSVTGELFF.

Many counts were recorded for this clonotype. The chain has TRBV28 and TRBJ1-1; D ambiguous. The V and J ends lost 3 bases and 4 bases respectively, with 12 bases between them. Germline values: CDR1 MDHEN, CDR2 SYDVKM. The CDR3 covers 14 residues. The CDR3 DNA reads as TGTGCCAGCAGTTTCCGGGGATTGAGCACTGAAGCTTTCTTT. It translates to CASSFRGLSTEAFF.

V usage is TRBV30 and J usage is TRBJ2-5; 7 bases are shared with TRBD2. The germline gives CDR1 GTSNPN, CDR2 SVGIG (reference sequence). CDR3 length: 16 amino acids. V lost 0 bases and J lost 1; bases outside the gene matches: 8. The CDR3 DNA sequence: TGTGCCTGGAGTGTGGTGAGCGGGATCCCCCAAGAGACCCAGTACTTC. Translated: CAWSVVSGIPQETQYF.

Notes on this clonotype: This may be a read error: a much more frequent sequence differs by one nucleotide. The V call is TRBV12-3 or TRBV12-4, the J call TRBJ1-1; no definite D call. The CDR3 length is 16 residues. For the CDR3, the DNA is TGTGCCAGCAAGCCTGCTGCCCGGAATAGCTTCACTGAAGCTGTCTTT. This translates into CASKPAARNSFTEAVF.

The chain couples TRBV6-2 or TRBV6-3 to TRBJ2-3; no reliable D call. Looked up from germline, CDR1 is MNHEY and CDR2 is SVGEGT. V was clipped by 5 bases and J by 5 bases, with 14 bases between them. The CDR3 has 14 residues. The CDR3 is CASSPSGPLDTQYF. In DNA, the CDR3 is TGTGCCAGCAGTCCCTCCGGGCCGTTAGATACGCAGTATTTT.

This clonotype came up many times. The J gene is TRBJ1-4, the V gene TRBV5-1, with D maybe TRBD1 (5 bases). Germline values: CDR1 SGHRS, CDR2 YFSETQ. V was shortened by 4 bases and J by 8 bases, with 15 bases between the two germline ends. CDR3 length: 14 residues. The CDR3 protein is CASSPAGPSEKLFF. The DNA of the CDR3 is TGCGCCAGCAGCCCGGCGGGACCCTCGGAAAAACTGTTTTTT. Using reference TRBV5-1 and TRBJ1-4 for the parts outside the CDR3, the full variable domain is KAGVTQTPRYLIKTRGQQVTLSCSPISGHRSVSWYQQTPGQGLQFLFEYFSETQRNKGNFPGRFSGRQFSNSRSEMNVSTLELGDSALYLCASSPAGPSEKLFFGSGTQLSVL.

This clonotype was counted a few times. The chain has TRBV3-1 and TRBJ1-6; tentatively, D is TRBD1 (6 bases). In germline, CDR1 is LGHDT, CDR2 YNNKEL (reference sequence). With 2 bases removed from V and 6 bases from J, the gap between germline ends came to 17 bases. CDR3 length equals 17 residues. CDR3 residues: CASSQYYHTGFNSPLHF. The DNA for the CDR3 is TGTGCCAGCAGCCAATACTACCATACAGGGTTTAATTCACCCCTCCACTTT.

Points on this clonotype: This could be a read error, since a much larger clone is one nucleotide away. The chain combines TRBV7-6 with TRBJ2-1, with 10 bases aligning to TRBD2. CDR3 length equals 17 residues. With 5 bases clipped from V and 10 bases from J, the junction kept 17 bases outside the gene matches. CDR1 SGHVS and CDR2 FNYEAQ come from the germline V gene. CDR3 nucleotide sequence: TGTGCCAGCAGCCTTCAGACTAGCGGGCCCCACAGGACGGAGCAGTTCTTC. It specifies CASSLQTSGPHRTEQFF.

This clonotype was counted a few times. This chain links TRBV4-1 with TRBJ2-7, with 12 bases fitting TRBD2. In germline, CDR1 is MGHRA, CDR2 YSYEKL. The CDR3 is made up of 15 amino acids. V gave up 3 bases and J gave up 4 bases; unmatched junction bases: 4. The CDR3 sequence: CASSHGLAGSYEQYF. The CDR3 coding sequence is TGCGCCAGCAGCCACGGACTAGCGGGATCTTACGAGCAGTACTTC.

Ten or more counts support this clonotype. The rearrangement links TRBV15 to TRBJ2-7, with TRBD2 as a possible D gene (7 bases). Germline CDR1 reads LNHNV; CDR2 reads YYDKDF (reference sequence). The CDR3 consists of 14 residues. Trimming removed 6 bases at V and 4 bases at J, with 16 bases between. CDR3 in DNA: TGTGCCACCAGTCTAGCACAGGGAGGGTACGAGCAGTACTTC. Translating it yields CATSLAQGGYEQYF.

The V call is TRBV28, the J call TRBJ1-2; 10 positions match TRBD1. CDR3 length: 14 amino acids. The V and J ends lost 3 bases and 5 bases, in that order; junction bases with no gene match: 3. Germline V gene lookup returns CDR1 MDHEN and CDR2 SYDVKM. The CDR3 DNA reads TGTGCCAGCAGTTTTTGGGACAGGGGATATGGCTACACCTTC. This codes for CASSFWDRGYGYTF.

This chain links TRBV4-2 with TRBJ2-7; D gene uncertain. CDR3 length equals 13 residues. Germline CDR1 LGHNA, CDR2 YNFKEQ. Between the trimmed V and J ends, which lost 0 bases and 7 bases, there was a span of 10 bases. CDR3 nucleotide sequence: TGTGCCAGCAGCCAAGATTTCGCGTGGGAGCAGTACTTC. This encodes CASSQDFAWEQYF.

This clonotype was detected many times. This sequence joins TRBV6-1 and TRBJ2-7; 8 nucleotides align to TRBD2. Germline CDR1 reads MNHNS; CDR2 reads SASEGT. This CDR3 has 14 residues. The V gene end was trimmed by 4 bases and the J gene end by 0 bases; junction bases not matched to a gene: 2. The CDR3 is CASSGSGISYEQYF. For the CDR3, the DNA is TGTGCCAGCAGTGGTAGCGGGATCTCCTACGAGCAGTACTTC.

This clonotype was counted ten times or more. In DNA, the CDR3 is TGTGCCAGCAGCTTAAGTTCAGGGTCGCGTGATGGCTACACCTTC. Its protein product is CASSLSSGSRDGYTF. The rearrangement joins TRBV7-9 to TRBJ1-2, with D maybe TRBD1 (5 bases). V was cut by 2 bases and J by 6 bases, with 16 bases left in between. Germline values: CDR1 SEHNR, CDR2 FQNEAQ (reference sequence). The CDR3 loop spans 15 amino acids.

This clonotype occurred many times. This chain joins TRBV20-1 and TRBJ2-7; perhaps D is TRBD1 or TRBD2 (6 bases each). This CDR3 spans 12 amino acids. CDR1 and CDR2 from the germline V gene are DFQATT and SNEGSKA (reference sequence). The V and J ends lost 4 bases and 2 bases respectively, with 9 bases between them. The DNA of the CDR3 is TGCAGTGCTAAACGGGGGCCCTACGAGCAGTACTTC. It is translated as CSAKRGPYEQYF.

This clonotype was detected many times. V gene TRBV5-4 combines with J gene TRBJ2-5; tentative D call: TRBD2 (5 bases). CDR3 length equals 15 residues. Germline CDR1 SGHNT, CDR2 YYREEE (reference sequence). The V gene lost 0 bases and the J gene lost 7 bases, with 16 bases spanning the gap. In DNA, the CDR3 is TGTGCCAGCAGCTTGGGCTGGGGTGGGAGCGGGACCCAGTACTTC. It codes for CASSLGWGGSGTQYF.

This clonotype was counted a few times. The chain carries TRBV4-1 and TRBJ1-5; 8 nucleotides agree with TRBD1. The germline gives CDR1 MGHRA, CDR2 YSYEKL. The CDR3 is made up of 14 amino acids. Trimming cost V 2 bases and J 11 bases; bases outside gene matches: 8. Here the CDR3 reads CASSQRQGARAQHF. Written as DNA, the CDR3 is TGCGCCAGCAGCCAACGGCAGGGGGCTAGGGCCCAGCATTTT.

This clonotype was counted at least ten times. V is TRBV2 and J is TRBJ2-7; TRBD1 matches 11 bases. V lost 4 bases and J lost 3; bases outside the gene matches: 14. The CDR3 runs to 18 residues. The germline V gene has CDR1 SNHLY and CDR2 FYNNEI. CDR3 loop: CASSGEGQGGRIDYEQYF. CDR3 DNA: TGTGCCAGCAGTGGCGAGGGACAGGGGGGACGGATCGACTACGAGCAGTACTTC.

This rearrangement joins TRBV9 to TRBJ1-2; 8 positions agree with TRBD1. CDR1 and CDR2 (germline): SGDLS, YYNGEE. The CDR3 totals 14 residues. The V and J ends lost 4 bases and 2 bases, in that order; junction bases with no gene match: 4. The CDR3 DNA reads as TGTGCCAGCAGCTCCCACAGGGGGAACTATGGCTACACCTTC. It is translated as CASSSHRGNYGYTF. The complete variable domain, with remaining parts taken from reference TRBV9 and TRBJ1-2, reads DSGVTQTPKHLITATGQRVTLRCSPRSGDLSVYWYQQSLDQGLQFLIQYYNGEERAKGNILERFSAQQFPDLHSELNLSSLELGDSALYFCASSSHRGNYGYTFGSGTRLTVV.

The chain has TRBV20-1 and TRBJ2-7; D remains ambiguous. From germline, CDR1 is DFQATT and CDR2 SNEGSKA (reference sequence). Trimming removed 0 bases at V and 4 bases at J, with 1 base between. The CDR3 is 10 residues long. CDR3 bases: TGCAGTGCTAGAGAGTACGAGCAGTACTTC. This translates into CSAREYEQYF.

This sequence joins TRBV30 and TRBJ1-6; unclear D gene. With 2 bases removed from V and 7 bases from J, the gap between germline ends came to 9 bases. The CDR3 covers 13 residues. The germline CDR1 and CDR2 sequences are GTSNPN and SVGIG (reference sequence). CDR3 in DNA: TGTGCCTGGAGTTCTGATGAGAATTCACCCCTCCACTTT. Translation gives CAWSSDENSPLHF.

The V gene is TRBV6-1, the J gene TRBJ2-2; D tentatively fits TRBD1 or TRBD2 (5 bases each). This CDR3 comprises 15 residues. The V end lost 5 bases, the J end lost 3 bases, and 13 bases lay between the germline ends. Germline V gives CDR1 MNHNS, CDR2 SASEGT. The chain's CDR3 is CASSRGPYYTGELFF. In nucleotides, the CDR3 is TGTGCCAGCAGTAGGGGACCGTACTACACCGGGGAGCTGTTTTTT.

This clonotype was recorded many times. V is TRBV2 and J is TRBJ2-6; the D gene is possibly TRBD1 (6 bases). V lost 7 bases and J 0 bases, leaving 7 bases between the germline ends. Germline V gene sequence: CDR1 SNHLY, CDR2 FYNNEI. There are 14 residues in the CDR3. CDR3 coding DNA: TGTGCCAGCAACAGGGTCTCTGGGGCCAACGTCCTGACTTTC. Translating it yields CASNRVSGANVLTF.

This clonotype was counted only a few times. The rearrangement uses TRBV10-3 and TRBJ2-3, with TRBD2 identical over 8 bases. The V and J ends lost 2 bases and 1 base, in that order; junction bases with no gene match: 8. Germline lookup yields CDR1 ENHRY and CDR2 SYGVKD. This CDR3 is 17 amino acids long. CDR3 amino acids: CAISEGLAGGRTDTQYF. The CDR3, as DNA: TGTGCCATCAGTGAGGGCCTGGCGGGAGGCCGCACAGATACGCAGTATTTT.

The chain employs TRBV15 and TRBJ1-4, with D uncertain. The germline CDR1 and CDR2 sequences are LNHNV and YYDKDF (reference sequence). V lost 2 bases and J lost 7, with 14 bases in between. The CDR3 covers 15 residues. The CDR3 bases are TGTGCCACCAGCAGACCCGGAACATCGCGTGAAAAACTGTTTTTT. It translates to CATSRPGTSREKLFF. Drawing the rest from reference TRBV15 and TRBJ1-4, the complete variable domain is DAMVIQNPRYQVTQFGKPVTLSCSQTLNHNVMYWYQQKSSQAPKLLFHYYDKDFNNEADTPDNFQSRRPNTSFCFLDIRSPGLGDTAMYLCATSRPGTSREKLFFGSGTQLSVL.

The V call is TRBV18, the J call TRBJ2-5; TRBD2 matches 11 bases. The CDR3 totals 18 residues. CDR1 is KGHSH and CDR2 is LQKENI in the germline V gene. With 3 bases clipped from V and 1 base from J, the junction kept 10 bases outside the gene matches. CDR3 residues: CASSPYLTSGRSQETQYF. The CDR3 nucleotides read TGTGCCAGCTCACCCTATCTTACTAGCGGGAGAAGCCAAGAGACCCAGTACTTC.